This T cell receptor beta chain stems from a study of T cells in Graves' hyperthyroidism and ophthalmopathy. TCR beta CDR3 sequences were amplified from RNA transcripts. The study used the HTBI primer set for a first-round RT-PCR of the TCR CDR3. A single record per CDR3 protein comes from TCRdb applying MiXCR to the multiplex PCR reads. The data hold roughly 630,000 distinct CDR3 sequences, with 15% to 17% observed a single time. V was clipped by 2 bases and J by 3 bases; unmatched bases: 10. The CDR3 is 17 residues long. CDR1 and CDR2 from the germline V gene are SGHRS and YFSETQ. The sample consisted of blood. The gene calls are TRBV5-1 and TRBJ2-5; TRBD2 aligns across 10 bases. The source of this sequence is a woman between 25 and 40 years old with Graves' hyperthyroidism. The CDR3 protein is CASSLKRTSGGEETQYF. CDR3 in DNA: TGCGCCAGCAGCTTAAAAAGGACTAGCGGAGGGGAAGAGACCCAGTACTTC.